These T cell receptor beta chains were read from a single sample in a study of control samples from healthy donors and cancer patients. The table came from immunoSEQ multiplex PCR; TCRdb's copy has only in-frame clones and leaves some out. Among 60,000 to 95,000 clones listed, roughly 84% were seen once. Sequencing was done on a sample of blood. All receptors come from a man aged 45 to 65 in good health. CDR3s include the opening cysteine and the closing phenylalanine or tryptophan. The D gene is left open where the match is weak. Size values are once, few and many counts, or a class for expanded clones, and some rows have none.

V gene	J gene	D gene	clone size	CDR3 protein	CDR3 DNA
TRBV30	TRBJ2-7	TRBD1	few	CACGQGSYEQYF	TGTGCCTGTGGACAGGGGTCCTACGAGCAGTACTTC
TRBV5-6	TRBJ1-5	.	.	CASSLGRDQPQHF	TGTGCCAGCAGCTTGGGCAGAGATCAGCCCCAGCATTTT
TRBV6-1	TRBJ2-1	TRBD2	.	CASSDLLAGGLDEQFF	TGTGCCAGCAGTGACCTACTAGCGGGAGGCCTCGATGAGCAGTTCTTC
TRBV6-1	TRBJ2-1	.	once	CASSESGASYNEQFF	TGTGCCAGCAGTGAATCGGGTGCCTCCTACAATGAGCAGTTCTTC
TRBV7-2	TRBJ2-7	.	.	CASSLDDIYEQYF	TGTGCCAGCAGCTTAGATGATATATACGAGCAGTACTTC
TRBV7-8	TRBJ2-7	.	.	CASSPQGASGSEQYF	TGTGCCAGCAGCCCACAGGGGGCTAGCGGGAGTGAGCAGTACTTC
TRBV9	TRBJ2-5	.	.	CASSVGGRSGETQYF	TGTGCCAGCAGCGTAGGGGGGCGTAGTGGGGAGACCCAGTACTTC
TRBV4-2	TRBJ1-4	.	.	CASSQDRTVTNEKLFF	TGTGCCAGCAGCCAGGATAGGACAGTAACTAATGAAAAACTGTTTTTT
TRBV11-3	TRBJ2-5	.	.	CASSLGGTRQETQYF	TGTGCCAGCAGCTTAGGGGGCACCCGCCAAGAGACCCAGTACTTC
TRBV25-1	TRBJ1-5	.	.	CASSDVGGSNQPQHF	TGTGCCAGCAGTGATGTAGGGGGTAGCAATCAGCCCCAGCATTTT
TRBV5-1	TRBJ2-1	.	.	CASSATSTAGHHEQFF	TGCGCCAGCAGCGCTACCTCAACAGCGGGACATCATGAGCAGTTCTTC
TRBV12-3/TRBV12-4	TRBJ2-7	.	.	CASSGRLYEQYF	TGTGCCAGCAGTGGACGACTCTACGAGCAGTACTTC
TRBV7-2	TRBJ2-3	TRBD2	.	CASSLGLAGVMHTQYF	TGTGCCAGCAGCTTAGGACTAGCGGGAGTCATGCATACGCAGTATTTT
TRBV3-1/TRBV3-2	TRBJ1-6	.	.	CASRATWRASPLHF	TGTGCCAGCAGGGCGACGTGGCGGGCCTCACCCCTCCACTTT
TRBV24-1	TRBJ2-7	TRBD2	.	CATSDSGTREQYF	TGTGCCACCAGTGACTCAGGGACTAGGGAGCAGTACTTC
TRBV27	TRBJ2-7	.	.	CASSLRPRRDGYEQYF	TGTGCCAGCAGTCTAAGGCCCAGACGGGACGGGTACGAGCAGTACTTC
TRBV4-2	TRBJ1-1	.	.	CASSQDLVVGEAFF	TGTGCCAGCAGCCAAGATCTGGTTGTCGGTGAAGCTTTCTTT
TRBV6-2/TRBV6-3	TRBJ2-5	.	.	CASSYYETQYF	TGTGCCAGCAGTTACTATGAGACCCAGTACTTC
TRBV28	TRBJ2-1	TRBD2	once	CASSFQLAGGLDNEQFF	TGTGCCAGCAGTTTCCAACTAGCGGGAGGACTCGACAATGAGCAGTTCTTC
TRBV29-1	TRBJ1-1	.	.	CSVGGGLDTEAFF	TGCAGCGTTGGCGGGGGTCTTGACACTGAAGCTTTCTTT
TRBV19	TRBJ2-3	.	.	CATKRRGSTDTQYF	TGTGCCACTAAGCGCCGGGGGAGCACAGATACGCAGTATTTT
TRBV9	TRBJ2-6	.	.	CASSARRATYSGANVLTF	TGTGCCAGCAGCGCCCGGCGGGCGACTTACTCTGGGGCCAACGTCCTGACTTTC
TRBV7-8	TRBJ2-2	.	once	CASMAGNTGELFF	TGTGCCAGCATGGCGGGGAACACCGGGGAGCTGTTTTTT
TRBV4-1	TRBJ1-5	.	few	CASSQAGSNQPQHF	TGCGCCAGCAGCCAAGCCGGGAGCAATCAGCCCCAGCATTTT
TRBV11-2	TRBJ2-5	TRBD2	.	CASSPWVAGGPETQYF	TGTGCCAGCAGCCCGTGGGTAGCGGGAGGGCCAGAGACCCAGTACTTC
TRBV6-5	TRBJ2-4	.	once	CASSYWGSLAKNIQYF	TGTGCCAGCAGTTACTGGGGGTCTCTAGCCAAAAACATTCAGTACTTC
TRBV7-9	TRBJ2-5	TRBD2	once	CASSPMGLAGGLETQYF	TGTGCCAGCAGCCCAATGGGACTAGCGGGAGGTTTGGAGACCCAGTACTTC
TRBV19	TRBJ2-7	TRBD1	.	CASSTQSRGRISYEQYF	TGTGCCAGTAGTACCCAATCCAGGGGGCGAATTTCCTACGAGCAGTACTTC
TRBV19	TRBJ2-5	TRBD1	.	CASRDRGPPETQYF	TGTGCCAGTAGGGACAGGGGGCCGCCAGAGACCCAGTACTTC
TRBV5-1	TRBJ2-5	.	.	CASSSGLVGPHQTQYF	TGCGCCAGCAGCAGCGGGCTAGTGGGACCCCATCAGACCCAGTACTTC
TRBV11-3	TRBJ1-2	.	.	CASSLALSLRGYTF	TGTGCCAGCAGCTTAGCCCTGTCTCTTCGGGGCTACACCTTC
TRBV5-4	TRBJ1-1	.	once	CASSFSARQNTEAFF	TGTGCCAGCAGCTTTAGTGCACGGCAGAACACTGAAGCTTTCTTT
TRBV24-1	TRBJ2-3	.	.	CATSEGADTQYF	TGTGCCACCAGTGAGGGGGCAGATACGCAGTATTTT
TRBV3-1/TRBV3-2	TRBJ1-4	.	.	CASSPSLGRRRLFF	TGTGCCAGCAGCCCCTCCCTGGGGCGGCGAAGACTGTTTTTT
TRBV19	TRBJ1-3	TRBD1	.	CASSIEWDSASGNTIYF	TGTGCCAGTAGTATTGAATGGGACAGTGCCTCTGGAAACACCATATATTTT
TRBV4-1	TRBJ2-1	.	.	CASSARTLPMNEQFF	TGCGCCAGCAGCGCTAGGACTCTACCGATGAATGAGCAGTTCTTC
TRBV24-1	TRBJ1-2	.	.	CATSEQGSGYTF	TGTGCCACCAGTGAGCAGGGATCCGGCTACACCTTC
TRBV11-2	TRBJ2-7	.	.	CASSLDQAGVYEQYF	TGTGCCAGCAGCTTAGATCAGGCCGGGGTCTACGAGCAGTACTTC
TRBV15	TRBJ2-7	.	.	CATSRDLGGTYEQYF	TGTGCCACCAGCAGAGATCTTGGGGGGACCTACGAGCAGTACTTC
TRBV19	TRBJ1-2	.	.	CASSSGQTYYGYTF	TGTGCCAGTAGCTCCGGACAGACCTACTATGGCTACACCTTC
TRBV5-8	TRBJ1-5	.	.	CASSLDGGRAQPQHF	TGTGCCAGCAGCTTGGATGGGGGGCGCGCTCAGCCCCAGCATTTT
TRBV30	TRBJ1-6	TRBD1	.	CAWKPPRTGVINSPLHF	TGTGCCTGGAAGCCCCCTCGGACAGGGGTAATAAATTCACCCCTCCACTTT
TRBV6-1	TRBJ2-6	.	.	CASSEVSSGANVLTF	TGTGCCAGCAGTGAGGTGAGCTCTGGGGCCAACGTCCTGACTTTC
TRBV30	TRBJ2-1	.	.	CAWSVGRDSWRIEQFF	TGTGCCTGGAGTGTAGGAAGGGACTCTTGGAGGATTGAGCAGTTCTTC
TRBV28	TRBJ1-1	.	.	CASSLTARTEAFF	TGTGCCAGCAGTTTAACGGCCCGCACTGAAGCTTTCTTT
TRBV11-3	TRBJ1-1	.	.	CASSLNHGLAFF	TGTGCCAGCAGCCTCAACCACGGGCTGGCTTTCTTT
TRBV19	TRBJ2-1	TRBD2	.	CASSQGTSGRTEQFF	TGTGCCAGTAGTCAAGGGACTAGCGGGAGGACTGAGCAGTTCTTC
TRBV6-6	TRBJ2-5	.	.	CASSYTGTQETQYF	TGTGCCAGCAGTTATACCGGGACGCAAGAGACCCAGTACTTC
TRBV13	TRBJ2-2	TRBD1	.	CASRRTGNTGELFF	TGTGCCAGCAGACGGACAGGGAACACCGGGGAGCTGTTTTTT
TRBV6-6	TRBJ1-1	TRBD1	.	CASRAGGRGTEAFF	TGTGCCAGCCGGGCAGGGGGCCGCGGCACTGAAGCTTTCTTT
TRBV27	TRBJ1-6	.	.	CASSPTGRGSYNSPLHF	TGTGCCAGCAGTCCCACAGGGAGAGGGTCCTATAATTCACCCCTCCACTTT
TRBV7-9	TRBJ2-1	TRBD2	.	CASSPRTSERSYNEQFF	TGTGCCAGCAGCCCCCGGACTAGCGAGCGCTCCTACAATGAGCAGTTCTTC
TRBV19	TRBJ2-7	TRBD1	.	CASSISRQGVHEQYF	TGTGCCAGTAGTATAAGCCGACAGGGGGTCCACGAGCAGTACTTC
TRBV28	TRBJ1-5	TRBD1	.	CASSPAGQGEGQPQHF	TGTGCCAGCAGCCCTGCGGGGCAGGGGGAAGGACAGCCCCAGCATTTT
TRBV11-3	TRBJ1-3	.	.	CASSELYGNTIYF	TGTGCCAGCAGCGAACTTTACGGAAACACCATATATTTT
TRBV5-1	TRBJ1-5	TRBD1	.	CASSLEGAGNQPQHF	TGCGCCAGCAGCTTGGAGGGGGCAGGGAATCAGCCCCAGCATTTT
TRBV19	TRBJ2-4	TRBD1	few	CASSDYRGERAKNIQYF	TGTGCCAGTAGTGACTACAGGGGAGAGAGAGCCAAAAACATTCAGTACTTC
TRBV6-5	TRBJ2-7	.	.	CASSYVGGSYEQYF	TGTGCCAGCAGTTACGTCGGGGGCTCCTACGAGCAGTACTTC
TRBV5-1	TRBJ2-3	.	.	CASSLGWTTDTQYF	TGCGCCAGCAGCTTGGGGTGGACTACAGATACGCAGTATTTT
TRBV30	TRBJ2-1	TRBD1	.	CAWSVRDRGSYNEQFF	TGTGCCTGGAGTGTACGAGACAGGGGATCCTACAATGAGCAGTTCTTC